This is a list of T cell receptor beta chains from one sample in a study of T-cell reconstitution after alpha-beta-depleted transplantation in children. TCRdb used MiXCR to reprocess the PCR reads, holding one entry per CDR3 protein. The sample yields 190,000 or so distinct CDR3 sequences, less than 15% seen once. The material was PBMCs from the stem cell graft donor, obtained from the stem cell graft. These receptors were collected from a human donor who donated a stem cell graft to a child with acute lymphoblastic leukemia. Each CDR3 is given with its conserved first and last residue. D genes are given only for firm matches. Size is omitted from some rows. Given values are once, few, many or a class for expanded clones.

TRBV24-1	TRBJ1-5	many	-	TGTGCCACCAGTGATGGGGGGGCGGATCAGCCCCAGCATTTT	CATSDGGADQPQHF
TRBV28	TRBJ2-7	few	-	TGTGCCAGCAGCCATTCTCCGGGGAGCTCCTACGAGCAGTACTTC	CASSHSPGSSYEQYF
TRBV3-1	TRBJ2-1	many	TRBD2	TGTGCCAGCAGCCGACTAGCAGTAGCCTACAATGAGCAGTTCTTC	CASSRLAVAYNEQFF
TRBV5-1	TRBJ2-7	few	-	TGCGCCAGCAGCTCCGCCTCGGGAGTCGCCTACGAGCAGTACTTC	CASSSASGVAYEQYF
TRBV20-1	TRBJ2-3	few	TRBD1	TGCAGTGCTAGGGGAGGACAGGGCGGAAAATTAGATACGCAGTATTTT	CSARGGQGGKLDTQYF
TRBV28	TRBJ1-5	many	-	TGTGCCAGCAGTTTTCGACCAGTGCAGGGGCAGCCCCAGCATTTT	CASSFRPVQGQPQHF
TRBV5-1	TRBJ2-1	many	-	TGCGCCAGCAGCTTCCGGGGCCTTCCTACAATGAGCGTGCAGTTCTTC	CASSFRGLPTMSVQFF
TRBV5-1	TRBJ2-3	many	TRBD1	TGCGCCAGCAGCATAGACAGGGGAGATACGCAGTATTTT	CASSIDRGDTQYF
TRBV19	TRBJ1-4	-	-	TGTGCCAGTAGTGTGCGAGGCCACTCGGTTAATGAAAAACTGTTTTTT	CASSVRGHSVNEKLFF
TRBV11-2	TRBJ2-1	many	-	TGTGCCAGCAGCTTAAGGGTCTACGAGCAGTTCTTC	CASSLRVYEQFF
TRBV5-1	TRBJ2-3	many	-	TGCGCCAGCAGCTTGGACGTTACAGATACGCAGTATTTT	CASSLDVTDTQYF
TRBV12-3/TRBV12-4	TRBJ2-7	many	-	TGTGCCAGCAGTCCAGGGTCGGTTAGCTCCTACGAGCAGTACTTC	CASSPGSVSSYEQYF
TRBV5-1	TRBJ2-7	few	-	TGCGCCAGCAGCTTTAGTCGCGGCTACGAGCAGTACTTC	CASSFSRGYEQYF
TRBV7-7	TRBJ2-5	many	-	TGTGCCAGCAGCAAACGTGCAGACGAGACCCAGTACTTC	CASSKRADETQYF
TRBV5-1	TRBJ2-5	many	-	TGCGCCAGCAGCCCAACCGGATGGGGAGAGACCCAGTACTTC	CASSPTGWGETQYF
TRBV12-3/TRBV12-4	TRBJ2-7	many	-	TGTGCCAGCAGTTTAGAAAGGGGCGAGCAGTACTTC	CASSLERGEQYF
TRBV6-5	TRBJ2-2	many	-	TGTGCCAGCGCTAAGAACACCGGGGAGCTGTTTTTT	CASAKNTGELFF
TRBV29-1	TRBJ2-1	-	-	TGCAGCGTTAAGGTTCAGGTTCTGGGTGAGCAGTTCTTC	CSVKVQVLGEQFF
TRBV5-1	TRBJ2-1	-	TRBD2	TGCGCCAGCTACGGTGGGCTAGCGGGAGTGGATGAGCAGTTCTTC	CASYGGLAGVDEQFF
TRBV19	TRBJ1-1	few	-	TGTGCCAGTAGCCGTGCCGGGAGGCCGACTGAAGCTTTCTTT	CASSRAGRPTEAFF
TRBV28	TRBJ2-5	few	-	TGTGCCAGCAGTTTGGGGGGCATGTTAGAGACCCAGTACTTC	CASSLGGMLETQYF
TRBV6-1	TRBJ2-3	-	-	TGTGCCAGCAGTCAGGAGGGGGCTAGCACAGATACGCAGTATTTT	CASSQEGASTDTQYF
TRBV29-1	TRBJ2-5	many	-	TGCAGCGTTGTTTGGGGCAGGGAGACCCAGTACTTC	CSVVWGRETQYF
TRBV27	TRBJ2-1	-	TRBD2	TGTGCCAGCAGTGCCCCGGGACTAGCGGGAGGGGGCGATGAGCAGTTCTTC	CASSAPGLAGGGDEQFF
TRBV19	TRBJ1-2	-	-	TGTGCCAGTAGTATAGGGCAGGACCCCGCTAACTATGGCTACACCTTC	CASSIGQDPANYGYTF
TRBV19	TRBJ1-5	few	-	TGTGCCAGCCACACTTTTAGTCAGCCCCAGCATTTT	CASHTFSQPQHF
TRBV28	TRBJ2-3	many	TRBD1	TGTGCCAGCAGTCGACCCGGGACAGGGGATTCAGATACGCAGTATTTT	CASSRPGTGDSDTQYF
TRBV12-3/TRBV12-4	TRBJ2-1	-	TRBD2	TGTGCCAGCAGTTTTGTGTCGTCTAGCGGGAGCTCCTACAATGAGCAGTTCTTC	CASSFVSSSGSSYNEQFF
TRBV12-3/TRBV12-4	TRBJ2-7	few	TRBD1	TGTGCCAGCAGCCCTCCAGGGGGACATGCCTACGAGCAGTACTTC	CASSPPGGHAYEQYF
TRBV27	TRBJ1-4	many	TRBD1	TGTGCCAGCAGTAGAGCAGGGGGGGTACGAGGCGAAAAACTGTTTTTT	CASSRAGGVRGEKLFF